This passage covers 23 T cell receptor beta chains from one sample sequenced in a study of shared clonotypes between healthy human individuals. Positively selected for CCR7, the CD45RO-negative cells used as naive CD8 cells excluded terminally differentiated effector memory CD45RA+ cells. Method: immunoSEQ multiplex PCR; TCRdb's copy keeps in-frame clones and lacks some. This sample yields hundreds of thousands of clones, of which roughly 95% are seen a single time; over 0.1% belongs to the top ten. Sequencing input: naive CD8+ T cells sorted from blood. These receptors came from a young woman in good health.

The chain combines TRBV27 with TRBJ2-7; TRBD1 might be the D (5 bases). Germline lookup yields CDR1 MNHEY and CDR2 SMNVEV (reference sequence). V lost 7 bases, J lost 2 bases, and 12 bases lay in between. This CDR3 has 13 residues. CDR3 nucleotide sequence: TGTGCCAGCAAAGGGGCCCTAACCTACGAGCAGTACTTC. Translated: CASKGALTYEQYF.

The chain carries TRBV28 and TRBJ1-4, with TRBD1 identical over 7 bases. V lost 5 bases, J lost 4 bases, and 7 bases stayed unmatched. The CDR3 is 15 amino acids. Germline assignment: CDR1 MDHEN and CDR2 SYDVKM. DNA of the CDR3: TGTGCCAGCAGTCACTACAGGGGAAGTAATGAAAAACTGTTTTTT. Translation gives CASSHYRGSNEKLFF.

The V gene is TRBV4-1, the J gene TRBJ2-5; tentative D call: TRBD2 (6 bases). The J call is in doubt because the DNA end fits TRBJ2-7 better. CDR3 length equals 15 residues. The germline gives CDR1 MGHRA, CDR2 YSYEKL. The CDR3 reads CASSQEAEGLYEQYF. The CDR3 DNA is TGCGCCAGCAGCCAAGAGGCGGAGGGCCTCTACGAGCAGTACTTC.

This clone was picked up one time. The genes are TRBV2 and TRBJ1-5; D is possibly TRBD1 (5 bases). The CDR3 spans 13 residues. In germline, CDR1 is SNHLY, CDR2 FYNNEI. Trimming took 8 bases from V and 7 from J, leaving 15 bases between them. CDR3 DNA sequence: TGTGCCAGCGGACGCAGGGATGGCCAGCCCCAGCATTTT. As protein: CASGRRDGQPQHF. The whole variable domain, remainder taken from reference TRBV2 and TRBJ1-5, is EPEVTQTPSHQVTQMGQEVILRCVPISNHLYFYWYRQILGQKVEFLVSFYNNEISEKSEIFDDQFSVERPDGSNFTLKIRSTKLEDSAMYFCASGRRDGQPQHFGDGTRLSIL.

The gene calls are TRBV28 and TRBJ2-1; no firm D call. This CDR3 has 13 amino acids. Germline V gene sequence: CDR1 MDHEN, CDR2 SYDVKM. Trimming shortened V by 5 bases and J by 9 bases, and 14 bases separated the two germline ends. The CDR3 is CASSASRVGEQFF. The CDR3 bases are TGTGCCAGCAGTGCCTCTCGGGTAGGTGAGCAGTTCTTC.

The chain recombines TRBV5-1 with TRBJ2-7; weak D call: TRBD1 (6 bases). The germline gives CDR1 SGHRS, CDR2 YFSETQ. Trimming removed 4 bases at V and 6 bases at J, with 20 bases between. The CDR3 has 15 residues. CDR3 sequence: CASSPTGTSFPEQYF. The CDR3 coding sequence is TGCGCCAGCAGCCCAACCGGGACATCCTTCCCCGAGCAGTACTTC. Filled out from reference TRBV5-1 and TRBJ2-7, the complete variable domain reads KAGVTQTPRYLIKTRGQQVTLSCSPISGHRSVSWYQQTPGQGLQFLFEYFSETQRNKGNFPGRFSGRQFSNSRSEMNVSTLELGDSALYLCASSPTGTSFPEQYFGPGTRLTVT.

The table lists this clone with a count of one. The rearrangement uses TRBV9 and TRBJ2-2; D gene ambiguous. V lost 3 bases and J 1 base, leaving 10 bases between the germline ends. CDR3 length: 15 amino acids. CDR1 is SGDLS, CDR2 YYNGEE, per germline. CDR3 sequence (DNA): TGTGCCAGCAGCGCCCCGGTGGTGAACACCGGGGAGCTGTTTTTT. It encodes CASSAPVVNTGELFF.

The rearrangement uses TRBV15 and TRBJ2-5, with D tentatively TRBD1 (6 bases). Germline V lookup: CDR1 LNHNV, CDR2 YYDKDF (reference sequence). V was cut by 5 bases and J by 1 base, with 20 bases left in between. This CDR3 is 17 amino acids long. CDR3: CATSLLGPTGSQETQYF. The CDR3 DNA reads as TGTGCCACCAGCCTCCTTGGGCCCACAGGGAGCCAAGAGACCCAGTACTTC.

The rearrangement links TRBV27 to TRBJ2-1; D is perhaps TRBD1 or TRBD2 (5 bases each). The CDR3 has 15 amino acids. Germline V CDR1 and CDR2: MNHEY, SMNVEV (reference sequence). The V end was cut by 8 bases, the J end by 1 base, with 15 bases between. In DNA, the CDR3 is TGTGCCAGCGCCCCTCGGGACCCATCCTACAATGAGCAGTTCTTC. This gives the protein CASAPRDPSYNEQFF.

The chain joins TRBV30 to TRBJ2-2; D remains unclear. Germline values: CDR1 GTSNPN, CDR2 SVGIG (reference sequence). Trimming removed 6 bases at V and 4 bases at J, with 9 bases between. The CDR3 extends over 12 amino acids. CDR3 protein: CACWGTTGELFF. The CDR3 DNA is TGTGCCTGTTGGGGAACCACCGGGGAGCTGTTTTTT. Drawing the rest from reference TRBV30 and TRBJ2-2, the complete variable domain is SQTIHQWPATLVQPVGSPLSLECTVEGTSNPNLYWYRQAAGRGLQLLFYSVGIGQISSEVPQNLSASRPQDRQFILSSKKLLLSDSGFYLCACWGTTGELFFGEGSRLTVL.

The chain links TRBV11-1 to TRBJ1-2, with unresolved D. Trimming pared 3 bases from V and 2 bases from J, leaving 13 bases between. The V gene's germline CDR1 is SGHAT and CDR2 FQDESV (reference sequence). The CDR3 consists of 15 residues. DNA for the CDR3: TGTGCCAGCAGCTTTAAAACGGGGTTGAACTATGGCTACACCTTC. Its translation: CASSFKTGLNYGYTF.

The J gene is TRBJ2-7, the V gene TRBV5-6, with D uncertain. The CDR3 consists of 14 residues. CDR1 is SGHDT, CDR2 YYEEEE, per germline. V shed 0 bases and J shed 0 bases, with 7 bases lying between them. This CDR3 reads CASSLEGLSYEQYF. The CDR3 nucleotides are TGTGCCAGCAGCTTGGAGGGCCTCTCCTACGAGCAGTACTTC.

Turning to this clone: The identical CDR3 is also encoded by other nucleotide sequences in the sample. V usage is TRBV27 and J usage is TRBJ2-3; weak D call: TRBD2 (5 bases). Germline CDR1 MNHEY, CDR2 SMNVEV (reference sequence). The CDR3 totals 13 residues. Between the trimmed V and J ends, which lost 3 bases and 5 bases, there was a span of 9 bases. The CDR3 sequence is CASSFPGGDTQYF. CDR3 nucleotides: TGTGCCAGCAGTTTCCCAGGAGGAGATACGCAGTATTTT.

V gene TRBV6-6 combines with J gene TRBJ1-4, with D possibly TRBD1 on 6 matching bases. The germline V gene encodes CDR1 MNHNY and CDR2 SVGAGI (reference sequence). V lost 4 bases, J lost 5 bases, and 14 bases lay in between. This CDR3 is 15 amino acids long. The CDR3 loop reads CASSFRGQRNEKLFF. The CDR3 DNA follows: TGTGCCAGCAGTTTCCGTGGACAGCGGAATGAAAAACTGTTTTTT.

In DNA, the CDR3 is TGTGCCAGTAGTTCCTGGACAGGGAGTGTTTACGAGCAGTACTTC. Amino acid sequence: CASSSWTGSVYEQYF. The gene calls are TRBV19 and TRBJ2-7, with 8 bases aligning to TRBD1. J was trimmed by 4 bases and V by 5 bases; bases with no gene match: 10. CDR1 and CDR2 from the germline V gene are LNHDA and SQIVND (reference sequence). CDR3 length: 15 residues.

V usage is TRBV5-6 and J usage is TRBJ2-7; D is perhaps TRBD2 (5 bases). CDR3 size: 13 residues. Germline-derived CDR1 and CDR2 are SGHDT and YYEEEE. Trimming stripped 4 bases from V and 0 bases from J, with 8 bases between. The CDR3 loop reads CASSAGVSYEQYF. The CDR3 DNA sequence: TGTGCCAGCAGCGCCGGGGTCTCCTACGAGCAGTACTTC. The whole variable domain, filled in from reference TRBV5-6 and TRBJ2-7, reads DAGVTQSPTHLIKTRGQQVTLRCSPKSGHDTVSWYQQALGQGPQFIFQYYEEEERQRGNFPDRFSGHQFPNYSSELNVNALLLGDSALYLCASSAGVSYEQYFGPGTRLTVT.

V gene TRBV27 combines with J gene TRBJ2-7; TRBD1 or TRBD2 may be the D gene (5 bases each). Between the trimmed V and J ends, which lost 6 bases and 7 bases, there was a span of 25 bases. The CDR3 has 16 residues. Germline CDR1 MNHEY, CDR2 SMNVEV (reference sequence). Here the CDR3 DNA reads TGTGCCAGCAGATCTTTTAAGGGACCCAGAATGGTTGAGCAGTACTTC. Its protein product is CASRSFKGPRMVEQYF.

Comments on this clone: Other DNA sequences from this sample encode an identical CDR3 as well. This rearrangement joins TRBV27 to TRBJ2-7; no clear D gene. Germline V CDR1 and CDR2: MNHEY, SMNVEV (reference sequence). The CDR3 spans 13 residues. The V end lost 0 bases, the J end lost 3 bases, and 6 bases lay between the germline ends. The chain's CDR3 is CASSLSAVYEQYF. The CDR3 region has the DNA TGTGCCAGCAGTTTATCGGCAGTCTACGAGCAGTACTTC.

The genes are TRBV5-6 and TRBJ2-1, with TRBD1 as a possible D gene (5 bases). The germline V gene encodes CDR1 SGHDT and CDR2 YYEEEE. The CDR3 loop spans 13 amino acids. Trimming took 2 bases from V and 7 from J, leaving 10 bases between them. The DNA for the CDR3 is TGTGCCAGCAGCTTCTCAGGGCAGAATGAGCAGTTCTTC. It codes for CASSFSGQNEQFF.

The table lists this clone with a count of one. The chain couples TRBV14 to TRBJ1-2; unclear D gene. Trimming cost V 2 bases and J 1 base, with 14 bases left between them. Per germline, CDR1 SGHDN and CDR2 FVKESK. This CDR3 contains 16 residues. CDR3 loop: CASSQLGRKVNYGYTF. CDR3 DNA sequence: TGTGCCAGCAGCCAACTCGGGAGGAAGGTTAACTATGGCTACACCTTC.

This clone was seen once. This chain uses TRBV11-2 with TRBJ2-6, with 8 bases that match TRBD1. CDR3 length equals 20 residues. Trimming cost V 0 bases and J 0 bases; bases outside gene matches: 10. Germline CDR1 is SGHAT and CDR2 is FQNNGV. The CDR3 reads CASSLDIRDRGHSGANVLTF. The CDR3 nucleotides are TGTGCCAGCAGCTTAGATATCCGTGACAGGGGTCACTCTGGGGCCAACGTCCTGACTTTC.

This CDR3 reads CASNEDRSFYTQYF. The CDR3 region has the DNA TGTGCCAGCAATGAGGACAGGAGCTTTTATACGCAGTATTTT. The rearrangement joins TRBV2 to TRBJ2-3; 7 bases align to TRBD1. Per the germline V gene, CDR1 is SNHLY and CDR2 is FYNNEI. CDR3 length equals 14 residues. The V and J ends lost 7 bases and 7 bases, in that order; junction bases with no gene match: 11.

This clone was picked up one time. V and J are TRBV28 and TRBJ2-7; the match to TRBD2 covers 8 bases. Germline V gives CDR1 MDHEN, CDR2 SYDVKM. V was clipped by 4 bases and J by 8 bases; unmatched bases: 7. This CDR3 spans 13 amino acids. CDR3 bases: TGTGCCAGCAGTTATAGCGGGGAATCTAAGCAGTACTTC. It translates to CASSYSGESKQYF. The whole variable domain, filled in from reference TRBV28 and TRBJ2-7, reads DVKVTQSSRYLVKRTGEKVFLECVQDMDHENMFWYRQDPGLGLRLIYFSYDVKMKEKGDIPEGYSVSREKKERFSLILESASTNQTSMYLCASSYSGESKQYFGPGTRLTVT.